The 14 T cell receptor beta chains below were found in one sample sequenced in a study of molecular identifiers for immune sequencing clone quantification (dated by TCRdb to the late 2010s). Library prep was done by PCR. Sequencing used a NextSeq 500. TCRdb reworked the public reads: Q25 trimming with fastp, MiXCR clone assembly, productive beta chains retained. Rows are combined by CDR3 protein, so each entry shows the most common genes and DNA. For this sample there are 300,000 to 400,000 distinct CDR3 sequences; 24% appear just once. 0.74% of the sample rests with the top ten. The sample was naive CD8+ T cells from blood, with Jurkat cell RNA spiked in. Sample cell subset or site, as interpreted from the label and publication: FACS-sorted CD8+CD4-CCR7+CD45RA+ naive T cells. These receptors originate from a human donor in good health. Some libraries in this study had Jurkat cell RNA spiked in.

This clonotype has ten or more counts. CDR3 protein: CASSPGPLYEQYF. The CDR3 coding sequence is TGCGCCAGCAGCCCGGGACCTCTCTACGAGCAGTACTTC. The chain employs TRBV4-1 and TRBJ2-7; D is tentatively TRBD1 or TRBD2 (5 bases each). V lost 4 bases and J 3 bases, leaving 10 bases between the germline ends. This CDR3 is built from 13 residues. Germline-derived CDR1 and CDR2 are MGHRA and YSYEKL.

The rearrangement joins TRBV20-1 to TRBJ2-7; 7 bases are shared with TRBD1. CDR1 is DFQATT and CDR2 is SNEGSKA in the germline V gene (reference sequence). This CDR3 has 17 amino acids. V was pared by 2 bases and J by 2 bases, with 15 bases of the junction left unmatched. The CDR3 spells CSARNRDSLEIPYEQYF. The CDR3, as DNA: TGCAGTGCTAGAAACCGGGACAGTTTGGAAATTCCCTACGAGCAGTACTTC.

Concerning this clonotype itself: A much more abundant neighbour one base away suggests this may be a read error. J is TRBJ1-1 and V is TRBV18, with unresolved D. The CDR3 covers 14 residues. V was shortened by 0 bases and J by 4 bases, with 9 bases between the two germline ends. Germline V gives CDR1 KGHSH, CDR2 LQKENI. CDR3 nucleotide sequence: TGTGCCAGCTCACCACCGTTGTTGAGCACTGAAGCTTTCTTT. This sequence encodes CASSPPLLSTEAFF.

This clonotype appeared a few times. The chain is built from TRBV19 and TRBJ2-3, with TRBD2 matching 7 bases. The CDR3 has 15 residues. Germline V CDR1 and CDR2: LNHDA, SQIVND (reference sequence). V shed 1 base and J 0 bases; nucleotides not matched to a gene: 1. CDR3 sequence (DNA): TGTGCCAGTAGTATAGCCGGGGGGAGCACAGATACGCAGTATTTT. Translated, it gives CASSIAGGSTDTQYF. The full variable domain, its missing parts supplied by reference TRBV19 and TRBJ2-3, is DGGITQSPKYLFRKEGQNVTLSCEQNLNHDAMYWYRQDPGQGLRLIYYSQIVNDFQKGDIAEGYSVSREKKESFPLTVTSAQKNPTAFYLCASSIAGGSTDTQYFGPGTRLTVL.

This clonotype was seen many times. V gene TRBV11-3 combines with J gene TRBJ2-1; D call uncertain. Trimming stripped 1 base from V and 4 bases from J, with 8 bases between. The CDR3 has 14 residues. Germline values: CDR1 SGHNT, CDR2 YENEEA. CDR3 nucleotides: TGTGCCAGCAGCTTAGGCTCCCGGTACAATGAGCAGTTCTTC. It specifies CASSLGSRYNEQFF.

This clonotype was recorded many times. This chain links TRBV29-1 with TRBJ2-1, with unresolved D. The germline V gene encodes CDR1 SQVTM and CDR2 ANQGSEA. The CDR3 consists of 12 residues. The germline V and J ends were trimmed by 2 bases and 3 bases, with 5 bases remaining between them. CDR3 protein: CSVESNYNEQFF. The CDR3 bases are TGCAGCGTTGAAAGTAACTACAATGAGCAGTTCTTC.

This clonotype was seen repeatedly, ten times or more. This chain uses TRBV15 with TRBJ1-4, with 7 positions matching TRBD1. V lost 3 bases to trimming and J lost 7 bases; unmatched junction nucleotides: 8. Germline assignment: CDR1 LNHNV and CDR2 YYDKDF (reference sequence). This CDR3 region has 15 residues. CDR3 amino acids: CATSSRGDSGEKLFF. The CDR3 DNA reads as TGTGCCACCAGCAGCCGAGGGGACAGTGGTGAAAAACTGTTTTTT. The full variable domain, with the rest looked up from reference TRBV15 and TRBJ1-4, is DAMVIQNPRYQVTQFGKPVTLSCSQTLNHNVMYWYQQKSSQAPKLLFHYYDKDFNNEADTPDNFQSRRPNTSFCFLDIRSPGLGDTAMYLCATSSRGDSGEKLFFGSGTQLSVL.

This clonotype was seen a few times. V and J are TRBV7-9 and TRBJ2-7; possible D gene TRBD1, 6 bases. Trimming cost V 5 bases and J 2 bases, with 13 bases left between them. Germline loops: CDR1 SEHNR, CDR2 FQNEAQ (reference sequence). The CDR3 length is 14 residues. The CDR3 loop is CASSPWTEPYEQYF. As DNA, the CDR3 is TGTGCCAGCAGCCCTTGGACAGAGCCCTACGAGCAGTACTTC.

The chain is built from TRBV5-5 and TRBJ2-1, with 7 bases that match TRBD1. Germline V lookup: CDR1 SGHKS, CDR2 YYEKEE (reference sequence). This CDR3 contains 16 residues. The trim removed 0 bases at V and 8 bases at J, leaving 11 bases unmatched. DNA for the CDR3: TGTGCCAGCAGCTTGGCGGTAGGGGGCGCAGGTTATGAGCAGTTCTTC. It encodes CASSLAVGGAGYEQFF.

Points on this clonotype: Since a much larger clone is just one base distant, this may be a read error. This chain links TRBV6-5 with TRBJ2-1; no firm D call. V gave up 2 bases and J gave up 0 bases, with 8 bases separating them. CDR3 length: 15 amino acids. Germline CDR1 is MNHEY and CDR2 is SVGAGI. The CDR3 protein is CASSYPSSSYNEQFF. CDR3 coding DNA: TGTGCCAGCAGTTACCCGTCCAGCTCCTACAATGAGCAGTTCTTC.

This clonotype was counted ten times or more. The chain's CDR3 is CASSHYRQRQETQYF. The CDR3 nucleotides read TGTGCCAGCAGCCACTACCGACAGAGACAAGAGACCCAGTACTTC. The V call is TRBV5-8, the J call TRBJ2-5; perhaps TRBD1 as D (5 bases). The CDR3 has 15 amino acids. CDR1 is SGHTS, CDR2 YDEGEE, per germline. V lost 4 bases, J lost 2 bases, and 15 bases lay in between.

The V call is TRBV18, the J call TRBJ2-5; 13 positions match TRBD2. This CDR3 comprises 16 residues. The V gene end was trimmed by 3 bases and the J gene end by 4 bases; junction bases not matched to a gene: 5. CDR1 KGHSH and CDR2 LQKENI come from the germline V gene. This CDR3 reads CASSPLTSGGSETQYF. In DNA, the CDR3 is TGTGCCAGCTCACCGTTGACTAGCGGGGGGTCAGAGACCCAGTACTTC.

In the case of this clonotype: It may be a read error: a sequence one base away is much more abundant. V and J are TRBV7-8 and TRBJ2-7; TRBD1 might be the D (5 bases). V was shortened by 1 base and J by 3 bases, with 10 bases between the two germline ends. Germline loops: CDR1 SGHVS, CDR2 FQNEAQ. The CDR3 consists of 14 residues. CDR3 protein: CASSLGRQNYEQYF. CDR3 sequence (DNA): TGTGCCAGCAGCTTAGGGAGACAGAACTACGAGCAGTACTTC.

The chain carries TRBV25-1 and TRBJ1-1; tentative D call: TRBD1 (6 bases). The ends were cut back, 2 bases at V and 1 base at J, with 14 bases in the middle. This CDR3 contains 16 residues. CDR1 and CDR2 (germline): MGHDK, SYGVNS. CDR3: CASSEGGGGGNTEAFF. CDR3 nucleotides: TGTGCCAGCAGTGAAGGGGGAGGGGGGGGGAACACTGAAGCTTTCTTT. The whole variable domain, filled in from reference TRBV25-1 and TRBJ1-1, reads EADIYQTPRYLVIGTGKKITLECSQTMGHDKMYWYQQDPGMELHLIHYSYGVNSTEKGDLSSESTVSRIRTEHFPLTLESARPSHTSQYLCASSEGGGGGNTEAFFGQGTRLTVV.